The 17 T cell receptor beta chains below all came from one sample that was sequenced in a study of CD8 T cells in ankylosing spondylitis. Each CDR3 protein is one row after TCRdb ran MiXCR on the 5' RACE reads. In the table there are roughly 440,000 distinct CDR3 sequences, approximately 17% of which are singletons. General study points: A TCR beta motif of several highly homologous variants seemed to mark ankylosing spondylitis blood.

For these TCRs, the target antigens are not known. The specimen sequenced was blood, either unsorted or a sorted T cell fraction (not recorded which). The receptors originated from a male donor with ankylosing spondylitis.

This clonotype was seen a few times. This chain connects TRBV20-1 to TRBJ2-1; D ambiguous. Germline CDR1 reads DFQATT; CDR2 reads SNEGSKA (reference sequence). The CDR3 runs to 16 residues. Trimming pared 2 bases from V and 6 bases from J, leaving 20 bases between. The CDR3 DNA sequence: TGCAGTGCTAGAAGGTTGTGGGGAAGAGCCTTCAATGAGCAGTTCTTC. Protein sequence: CSARRLWGRAFNEQFF.

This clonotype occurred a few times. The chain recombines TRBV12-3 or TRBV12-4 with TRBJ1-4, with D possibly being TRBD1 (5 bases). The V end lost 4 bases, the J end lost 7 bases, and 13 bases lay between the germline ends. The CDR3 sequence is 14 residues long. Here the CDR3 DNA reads TGTGCCAGCAGTTCAGGGTCTGTAGGTGAAAAACTGTTTTTT. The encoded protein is CASSSGSVGEKLFF.

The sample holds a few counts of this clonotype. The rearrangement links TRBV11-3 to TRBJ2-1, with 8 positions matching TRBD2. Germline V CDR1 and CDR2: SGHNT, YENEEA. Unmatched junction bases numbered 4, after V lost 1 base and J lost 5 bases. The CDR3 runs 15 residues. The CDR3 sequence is CASSLGTSTNNEQFF. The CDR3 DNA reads TGTGCCAGCAGCTTAGGGACTAGCACAAACAATGAGCAGTTCTTC.

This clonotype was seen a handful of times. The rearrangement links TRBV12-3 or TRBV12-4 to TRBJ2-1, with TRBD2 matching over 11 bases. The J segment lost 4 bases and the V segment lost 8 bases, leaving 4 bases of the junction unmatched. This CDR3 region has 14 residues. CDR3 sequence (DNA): TGTGCCAGCCAGACTAGCGGGAATTACAATGAGCAGTTCTTC. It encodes CASQTSGNYNEQFF.

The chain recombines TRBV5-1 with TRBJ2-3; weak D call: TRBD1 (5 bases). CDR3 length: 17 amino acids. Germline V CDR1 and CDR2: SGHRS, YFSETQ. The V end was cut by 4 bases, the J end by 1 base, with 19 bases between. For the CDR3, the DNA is TGCGCCAGCAGCCCTGCGCCTCAGGGAAAAGGCACAGATACGCAGTATTTT. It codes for CASSPAPQGKGTDTQYF.

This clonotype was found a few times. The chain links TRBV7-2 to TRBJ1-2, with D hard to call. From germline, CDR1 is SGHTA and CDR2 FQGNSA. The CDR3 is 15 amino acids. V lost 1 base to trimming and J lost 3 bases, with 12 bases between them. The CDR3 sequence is CASSLDSGRYYGYTF. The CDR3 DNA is TGTGCCAGCAGCTTAGATTCGGGAAGGTACTATGGCTACACCTTC.

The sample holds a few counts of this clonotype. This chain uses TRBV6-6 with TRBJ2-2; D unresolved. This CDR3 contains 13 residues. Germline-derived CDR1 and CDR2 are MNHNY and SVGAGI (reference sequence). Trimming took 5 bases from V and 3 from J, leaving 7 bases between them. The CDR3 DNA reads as TGTGCCAGCAGTCCCCTGCACACCGGGGAGCTGTTTTTT. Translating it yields CASSPLHTGELFF.

CDR3 sequence reads: CASSAGQGPPQETQYF. CDR3 sequence (DNA): TGCGCCAGCAGCGCCGGACAGGGGCCCCCACAAGAGACCCAGTACTTC. The chain recombines TRBV5-1 with TRBJ2-5, with TRBD1 matching 9 bases. The V gene end was trimmed by 4 bases and the J gene end by 2 bases; junction bases not matched to a gene: 9. CDR1 is SGHRS and CDR2 is YFSETQ in the germline V gene. This CDR3 is built from 16 residues.

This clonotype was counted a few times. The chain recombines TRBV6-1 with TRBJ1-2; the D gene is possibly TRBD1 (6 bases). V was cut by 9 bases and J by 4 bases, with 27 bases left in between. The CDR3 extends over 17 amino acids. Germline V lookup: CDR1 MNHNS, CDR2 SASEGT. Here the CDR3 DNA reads TGTGCCAGTCAAGGGGGTCCGCATCAAGGGGTGGGCTATGGCTACACCTTC. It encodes CASQGGPHQGVGYGYTF.

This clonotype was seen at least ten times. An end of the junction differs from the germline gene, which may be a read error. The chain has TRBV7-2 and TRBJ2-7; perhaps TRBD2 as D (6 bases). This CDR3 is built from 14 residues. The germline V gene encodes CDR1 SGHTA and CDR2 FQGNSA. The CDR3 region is CASSLALGNYEQYF. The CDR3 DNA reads TGTGCCAGCAGCCTAGCGCTGGGAAACTACGAGCAGTACTTC.

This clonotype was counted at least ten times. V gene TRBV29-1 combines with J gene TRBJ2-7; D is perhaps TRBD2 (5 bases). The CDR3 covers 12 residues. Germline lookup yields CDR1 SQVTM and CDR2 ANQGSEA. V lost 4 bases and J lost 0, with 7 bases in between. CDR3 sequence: CSVVATSYEQYF. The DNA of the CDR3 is TGCAGCGTTGTAGCGACCTCCTACGAGCAGTACTTC.

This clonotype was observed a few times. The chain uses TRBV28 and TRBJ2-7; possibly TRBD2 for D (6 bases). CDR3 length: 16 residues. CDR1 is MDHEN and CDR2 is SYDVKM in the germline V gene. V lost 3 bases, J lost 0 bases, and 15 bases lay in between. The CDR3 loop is CASSLEGLGSSYEQYF. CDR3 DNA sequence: TGTGCCAGCAGTTTGGAGGGTTTGGGGAGCTCCTACGAGCAGTACTTC.

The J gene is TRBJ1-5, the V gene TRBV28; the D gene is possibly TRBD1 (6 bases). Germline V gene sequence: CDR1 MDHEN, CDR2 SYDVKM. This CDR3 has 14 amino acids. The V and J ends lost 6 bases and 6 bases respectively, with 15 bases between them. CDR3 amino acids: CASRPGHLTQPQHF. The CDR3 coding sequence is TGTGCCAGCAGACCGGGACACCTGACTCAGCCCCAGCATTTT.

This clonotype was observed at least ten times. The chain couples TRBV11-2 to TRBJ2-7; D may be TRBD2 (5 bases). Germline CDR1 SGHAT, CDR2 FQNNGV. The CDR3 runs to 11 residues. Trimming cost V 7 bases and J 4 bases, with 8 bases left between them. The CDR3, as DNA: TGTGCCAGCACTCGGGGTTACGAGCAGTACTTC. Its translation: CASTRGYEQYF.

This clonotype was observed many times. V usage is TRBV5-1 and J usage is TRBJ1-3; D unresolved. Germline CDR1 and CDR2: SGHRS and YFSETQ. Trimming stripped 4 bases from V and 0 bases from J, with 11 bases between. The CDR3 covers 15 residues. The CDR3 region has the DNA TGCGCCAGCAGCACGGACGGGTTCTCTGGAAACACCATATATTTT. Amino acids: CASSTDGFSGNTIYF.

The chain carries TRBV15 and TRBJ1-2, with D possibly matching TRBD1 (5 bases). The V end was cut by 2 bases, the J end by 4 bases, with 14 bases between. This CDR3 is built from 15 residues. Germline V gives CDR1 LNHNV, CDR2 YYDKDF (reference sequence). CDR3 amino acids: CATSRPERGSYGYTF. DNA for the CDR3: TGTGCCACCAGCAGACCCGAAAGGGGCAGCTATGGCTACACCTTC.

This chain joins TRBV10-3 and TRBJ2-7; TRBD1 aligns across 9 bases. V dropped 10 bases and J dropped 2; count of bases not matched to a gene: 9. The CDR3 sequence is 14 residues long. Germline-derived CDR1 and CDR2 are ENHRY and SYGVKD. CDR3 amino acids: CASEQGQGPYEQYF. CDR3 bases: TGTGCCAGCGAGCAGGGACAGGGTCCCTACGAGCAGTACTTC.